This entry lists 23 T cell receptor beta chains sequenced from one sample in a study of blood T cell repertoires in COVID-19. Repertoires were generated with immunoSEQ multiplex PCR, while TCRdb's copy carries only in-frame clones and drops some. The table shows fewer than 300,000 clones, with under 95% occurring only once. Sequenced sample: PBMCs or T cells enriched from blood (not recorded which). Source of these receptors: a woman aged 40 to 55 with acute COVID-19.

The CDR3 bases are TGTGCCAGCAGCTTAGGAATAGTAGCCGACTACAATGAGCAGTTCTTC. Translating it yields CASSLGIVADYNEQFF. The chain employs TRBV11-2 and TRBJ2-1, with D hard to call. In germline, CDR1 is SGHAT, CDR2 FQNNGV. V lost 1 base, J lost 3 bases, and 13 bases lay in between. This CDR3 has 16 residues.

V is TRBV3-1 (or the pseudogene TRBV3-2) and J is TRBJ1-2; D is ambiguous. The germline V gene has CDR1 LGHDT and CDR2 YNNKEL (reference sequence). The CDR3 totals 14 residues. Trimming shortened V by 4 bases and J by 9 bases, and 18 bases separated the two germline ends. The CDR3 here is CASSPATKSGSYTF. The CDR3 nucleotides read TGTGCCAGCAGCCCCGCGACAAAAAGTGGTAGCTACACCTTC.

The genes are TRBV12-3 or TRBV12-4 and TRBJ1-4; D is unclear. Trimming cost V 6 bases and J 10 bases, with 9 bases left between them. This CDR3 is built from 11 residues. The CDR3 nucleotides are TGTGCCAGCAGCTTCTACGGAAAACTGTTTTTT. Its translation is CASSFYGKLFF.

This chain's CDR3 is CASSHSPLGQGNRYEQFF. The CDR3 DNA reads TGTGCCAGCAGCCATTCCCCCCTAGGACAGGGTAACAGGTATGAGCAGTTCTTC. The rearrangement links TRBV3-1 (or the pseudogene TRBV3-2) to TRBJ2-1, with 8 bases matching TRBD1. V gave up 3 bases and J gave up 8 bases; unmatched junction bases: 18. The CDR3 has 18 residues. Germline lookup yields CDR1 LGHDT and CDR2 YNNKEL (reference sequence).

V and J are TRBV21-1 and TRBJ2-7; the table names TRBD1, a call not compared with the DNA. TRBV21-1 is a listed pseudogene. This CDR3 comprises 19 residues. The CDR3 loop is CASSKRTRGPTTSTYEQYF. CDR3 coding DNA: TGTGCCAGCAGCAAAAGGACCAGGGGCCCCACAACAAGTACCTACGAGCAGTACTTC.

This chain links TRBV30 with TRBJ1-3; a weak D match, TRBD1 (6 bases). Trimming took 2 bases from V and 0 from J, leaving 11 bases between them. The CDR3 is made up of 15 amino acids. The V gene's germline CDR1 is GTSNPN and CDR2 SVGIG (reference sequence). The CDR3 region has the DNA TGTGCCTGGAGTCCCGGGACAAGCTCTGGAAACACCATATATTTT. Its translation is CAWSPGTSSGNTIYF.

The rearrangement links TRBV7-8 to TRBJ1-2; 7 bases match TRBD1. J was trimmed by 4 bases and V by 0 bases; bases with no gene match: 2. Per the germline V gene, CDR1 is SGHVS and CDR2 is FQNEAQ. CDR3 length: 14 amino acids. CDR3 protein: CASSLAPGGYGYTF. The CDR3 coding sequence is TGTGCCAGCAGCTTAGCTCCAGGGGGCTATGGCTACACCTTC.

This clone was counted between two and nine times. The CDR3 DNA reads TGTGCCAGCAGTGACCCGAAGGGACAGGGGGAACCCCCACTCACTGAAGCTTTCTTT. The encoded protein is CASSDPKGQGEPPLTEAFF. The V call is TRBV2, the J call TRBJ1-1; 11 bases agree with TRBD1. Losses at the gene ends were 3 bases for V and 4 bases for J; bases not matched to a gene: 16. Germline V CDR1 and CDR2: SNHLY, FYNNEI. CDR3 length: 19 residues.

CDR3 amino acids: CASSTPFGGRGVNEKLFF. The CDR3 nucleotides read TGTGCCAGTAGTACACCATTTGGGGGCCGAGGCGTTAATGAAAAACTGTTTTTT. V is TRBV19 and J is TRBJ1-4; D is perhaps TRBD1 (6 bases). V was clipped by 4 bases and J by 4 bases, with 22 bases between them. The CDR3 totals 18 residues. From germline, CDR1 is LNHDA and CDR2 SQIVND (reference sequence).

The chain combines TRBV7-2 with TRBJ2-4; the match to TRBD1 covers 7 bases. Trimming at V came to 0 bases and at J to 9 bases, leaving 8 bases not matched to a gene. The CDR3 is made up of 15 amino acids. Germline CDR1 is SGHTA and CDR2 is FQGNSA. The CDR3 is CASSLARQGGVIQYF. CDR3 nucleotide sequence: TGTGCCAGCAGCTTAGCCAGACAGGGTGGTGTCATTCAGTACTTC.

The chain employs TRBV5-8 and TRBJ2-1, with no clear D. V lost 6 bases and J 9 bases, leaving 16 bases between the germline ends. Germline V gives CDR1 SGHTS, CDR2 YDEGEE. CDR3 length: 13 amino acids. CDR3 sequence reads: CASTNERFGEQFF. CDR3 nucleotide sequence: TGTGCCAGCACGAACGAACGGTTTGGTGAGCAGTTCTTC.

CDR3 amino acids: CASSLVGTSPKNIQYF. In nucleotides, the CDR3 is TGTGCCAGCAGCTTGGTGGGGACTAGTCCAAAAAACATTCAGTACTTC. The chain is built from TRBV5-4 and TRBJ2-4; 8 positions agree with TRBD2. Per the germline V gene, CDR1 is SGHNT and CDR2 is YYREEE (reference sequence). This CDR3 is built from 16 residues. Trimming took 0 bases from V and 4 from J; bases not matched to a gene: 6.

This chain connects TRBV28 to TRBJ1-4; the D is unclear. The length of the CDR3 is 16 residues. Trimming removed 1 base from V and 0 bases from J, with 9 bases in between. Germline V CDR1 and CDR2: MDHEN, SYDVKM. CDR3 amino acids: CASSLFVRATNEKLFF. The CDR3 nucleotides read TGTGCCAGCAGTTTATTTGTGAGGGCAACTAATGAAAAACTGTTTTTT.

The V call is TRBV28, the J call TRBJ1-1; a weak D match, TRBD1 (6 bases). CDR3 length equals 14 residues. The germline V gene encodes CDR1 MDHEN and CDR2 SYDVKM. V gave up 6 bases and J gave up 0 bases, with 11 bases separating them. The CDR3 DNA follows: TGTGCCAGCAGCAAAACAGGGCTGAACACTGAAGCTTTCTTT. The encoded protein is CASSKTGLNTEAFF.

The V and J genes are TRBV2 and TRBJ1-6; the D is unclear. Per the germline V gene, CDR1 is SNHLY and CDR2 is FYNNEI. Deletions cut 3 bases from V and 8 bases from J, with 11 bases between. The CDR3 consists of 14 residues. The chain's CDR3 is CASSDSGLHSPLHF. CDR3 nucleotide sequence: TGTGCCAGCAGTGACTCAGGATTACATTCACCCCTCCACTTT.

The chain recombines TRBV7-3 with TRBJ2-6; no clear D. The V gene's germline CDR1 is SGHTA and CDR2 FQGTGA. V was shortened by 0 bases and J by 1 base, with 7 bases between the two germline ends. The CDR3 consists of 16 residues. Here the CDR3 DNA reads TGTGCCAGCAGCTTAACTGAGATTTCTGGGGCCAACGTCCTGACTTTC. It specifies CASSLTEISGANVLTF.

The genes are TRBV7-6 and TRBJ1-4; D possibly corresponds to TRBD1 (5 bases). V gave up 4 bases and J gave up 3 bases, with 12 bases separating them. Germline-derived CDR1 and CDR2 are SGHVS and FNYEAQ. The CDR3 covers 15 residues. The CDR3 DNA reads TGTGCCAGCAGCTCAACAGGATCACCTAATGAAAAACTGTTTTTT. Its translation is CASSSTGSPNEKLFF.

The V gene is TRBV21-1, the J gene TRBJ2-5; the table gives TRBD1 as D, unverified against the DNA. TRBV21-1 is a pseudogene segment. The length of the CDR3 is 15 residues. CDR3 in DNA: TGTGCCAGCAGCAAAGGGGACAGGGGCCAAGAGACCCAGTACTTC. Translating it yields CASSKGDRGQETQYF.

The J gene is TRBJ2-5, the V gene TRBV9, with a possible D match to TRBD2 (5 bases). CDR1 is SGDLS and CDR2 is YYNGEE in the germline V gene. The CDR3 is 13 residues long. V was shortened by 4 bases and J by 5 bases, with 12 bases between the two germline ends. The CDR3 loop reads CASSTGMGETQYF. CDR3 DNA: TGTGCCAGCAGCACCGGGATGGGGGAGACCCAGTACTTC.

The J gene is TRBJ1-2, the V gene TRBV5-1, with D maybe TRBD1 (6 bases). This CDR3 contains 14 residues. Trimming cost V 4 bases and J 4 bases, with 14 bases left between them. Germline V gene sequence: CDR1 SGHRS, CDR2 YFSETQ. The DNA of the CDR3 is TGCGCCAGCAGCCCACGACAGGATAGCTATGGCTACACCTTC. Its translation is CASSPRQDSYGYTF.

The rearrangement links TRBV21-1 to TRBJ2-7; TRBD1, the table's D call, lacks a check against the DNA. TRBV21-1 is noted as a pseudogene. The CDR3 length is 14 residues. CDR3 loop: CASSRDTQNHEQYF. The CDR3 region has the DNA TGTGCCAGCAGCAGGGACACCCAGAACCACGAGCAGTACTTC.

To note about this clone: At one of its ends the junction is not consistent with the germline gene, which may arise from a read error. V is TRBV7-9 and J is TRBJ2-3, with TRBD2 as a possible D gene (6 bases). The germline V gene has CDR1 SEHNR and CDR2 FQNEAQ (reference sequence). CDR3 size: 17 residues. The CDR3 region is CASNRAVGGSGTDTQYF. The CDR3, as DNA: TGCGCCAGCAACCGAGCGGTCGGGGGAAGTGGCACAGATACGCAGTATTTT.

V usage is TRBV6-5 and J usage is TRBJ1-2; possible D gene TRBD1, 5 bases. Trimming left V 6 bases short and J 1 base short, with 15 bases between. Germline assignment: CDR1 MNHEY and CDR2 SVGAGI. The CDR3 is 15 amino acids. The CDR3 coding sequence is TGTGCCAGCAGCCCAGTGGGGCAGATTAACTATGGCTACACCTTC. It is translated as CASSPVGQINYGYTF.